This T cell receptor beta chain appears in the sequencing data of a study of radiation and T cells in renal cell carcinoma. Whole-study context: Nephrectomy followed 15 Gy stereotactic body radiation by 4 weeks. Findings and caveats of the study: From baseline, blood top tumor clonotypes peaked at 2 weeks post-radiation.

A word on this clone: Its specificity is unknown.

As to time point: baseline pretreatment blood. Described treatment: 15 Gy SBRT to primary tumor, nephrectomy 4 weeks later. Generated by immunoSEQ multiplex PCR, the TCRdb table keeps only in-frame clones and is missing some. The data hold 130,000 or so clones, with about 88% observed a single time. The sequenced sample was blood, obtained from a patient whose treatment included radiotherapy and nephrectomy. The receptor comes from a woman aged 45-60 years with renal cell carcinoma.

DNA for the CDR3: TGTGCCAGCAGCCGGGACAGGGAAGAAGCTTTCTTT. Its protein is CASSRDREEAFF. The J gene is TRBJ1-1, the V gene TRBV7-8; TRBD1 aligns across 9 bases. CDR1 is SGHVS and CDR2 is FQNEAQ in the germline V gene. The CDR3 length is 12 residues. The junction had 3 bases not matched to a gene; V was cut back by 5 bases and J by 8 bases.